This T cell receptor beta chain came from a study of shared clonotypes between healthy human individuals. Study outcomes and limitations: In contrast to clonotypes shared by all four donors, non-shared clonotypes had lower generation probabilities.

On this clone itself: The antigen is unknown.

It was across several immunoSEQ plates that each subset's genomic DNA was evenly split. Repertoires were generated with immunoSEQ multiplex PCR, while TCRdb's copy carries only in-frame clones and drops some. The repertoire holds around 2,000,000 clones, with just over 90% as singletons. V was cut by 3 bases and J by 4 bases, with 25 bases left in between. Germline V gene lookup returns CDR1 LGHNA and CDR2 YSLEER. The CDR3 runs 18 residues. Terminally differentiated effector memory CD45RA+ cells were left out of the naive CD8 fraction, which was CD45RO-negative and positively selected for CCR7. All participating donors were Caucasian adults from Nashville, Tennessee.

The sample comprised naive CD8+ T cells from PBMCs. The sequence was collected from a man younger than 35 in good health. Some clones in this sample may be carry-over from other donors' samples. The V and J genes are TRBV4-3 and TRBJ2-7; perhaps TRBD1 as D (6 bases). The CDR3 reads CASSHHPDSLSMPYEQYF. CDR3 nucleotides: TGCGCCAGCAGCCACCATCCGGACAGTTTATCGATGCCATACGAGCAGTACTTC.